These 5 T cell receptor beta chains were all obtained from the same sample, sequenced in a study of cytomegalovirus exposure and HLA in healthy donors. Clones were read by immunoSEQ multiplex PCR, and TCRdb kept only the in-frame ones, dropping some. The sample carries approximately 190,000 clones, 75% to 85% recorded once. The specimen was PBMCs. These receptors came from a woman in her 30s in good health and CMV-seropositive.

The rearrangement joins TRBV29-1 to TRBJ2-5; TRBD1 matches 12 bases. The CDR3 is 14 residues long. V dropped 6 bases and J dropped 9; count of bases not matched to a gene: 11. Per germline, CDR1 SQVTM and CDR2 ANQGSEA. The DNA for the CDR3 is TGCAGCGTCGACACGGGACAGGGGGCGTCCGCCCAGTACTTC. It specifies CSVDTGQGASAQYF.

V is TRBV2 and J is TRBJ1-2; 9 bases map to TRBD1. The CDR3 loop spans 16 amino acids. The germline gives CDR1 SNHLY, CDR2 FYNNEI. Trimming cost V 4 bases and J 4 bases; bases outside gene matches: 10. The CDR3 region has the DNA TGTGCCAGCAGTGGGACAGGGGTTGGGAAGGCCTATGGCTACACCTTC. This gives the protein CASSGTGVGKAYGYTF.

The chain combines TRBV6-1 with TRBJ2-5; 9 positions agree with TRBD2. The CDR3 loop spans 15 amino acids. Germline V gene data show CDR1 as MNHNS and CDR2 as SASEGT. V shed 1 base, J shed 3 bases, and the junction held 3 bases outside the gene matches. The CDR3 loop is CASSEGRLAEETQYF. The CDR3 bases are TGTGCCAGCAGTGAAGGGAGACTAGCGGAAGAGACCCAGTACTTC.

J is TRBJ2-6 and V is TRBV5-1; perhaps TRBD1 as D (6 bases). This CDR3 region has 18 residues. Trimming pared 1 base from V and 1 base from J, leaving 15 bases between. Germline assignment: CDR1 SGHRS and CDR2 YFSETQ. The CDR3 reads CASSLIWGHESGANVLTF. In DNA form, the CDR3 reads TGCGCCAGCAGCTTGATTTGGGGGCACGAATCTGGGGCCAACGTCCTGACTTTC.

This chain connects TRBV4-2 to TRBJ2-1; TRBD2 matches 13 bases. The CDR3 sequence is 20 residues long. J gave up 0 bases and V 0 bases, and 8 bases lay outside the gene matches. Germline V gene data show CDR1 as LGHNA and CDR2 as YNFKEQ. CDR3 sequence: CASSQDAGLAGSSSYNEQFF. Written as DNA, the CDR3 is TGTGCCAGCAGCCAAGACGCGGGACTAGCGGGATCGAGCTCCTACAATGAGCAGTTCTTC.